This entry is about one T cell receptor (beta chain). Other DNA sequences in this sample translate to the same CDR3. This sample stems from a study of blood T cell repertoires in COVID-19. Study details: The origin of the acute and convalescent COVID-19 samples was the United States, Italy and Spain.

Original analysis: Estimates of nucleated cell counts were drawn from the amplification of reference gene primers. Measured with immunoSEQ multiplex PCR; TCRdb has only the in-frame clones, and not every one. For V, J and clone size, that table is used; D and trimming come from the DNA. Of 650,000 to 800,000 clones in the sample, 80% to 90% were seen once. Trimming shortened V by 0 bases and J by 4 bases, and 6 bases separated the two germline ends. CDR3 length: 12 amino acids. Germline V gene data show CDR1 as GTSNPN and CDR2 as SVGIG (reference sequence). This receptor was taken from a woman younger than 35 with acute or convalescent COVID-19. The rearrangement joins TRBV30 to TRBJ1-2; D is unresolved. Material for sequencing was peripheral blood. The CDR3 DNA reads as TGTGCCTGGAGTGTCTCGAGCTATGGCTACACCTTC. It encodes CAWSVSSYGYTF.